This T cell receptor (beta chain) was documented in a study of lung T cells in sarcoidosis with Löfgren's syndrome. The wider study: Sarcoidosis features CD4+ T cell accumulation in bronchoalveolar lavage fluid. Analyses focused on Löfgren's syndrome patients.

This clonotype was observed at least ten times. The antigen is undetermined. Findings and limits, study-wide: Multiple Löfgren's syndrome patients reportedly shared TRAV12-1 and TRBV2 CDR3 motifs. Versus controls, Löfgren's syndrome patients reportedly showed TRAV12-1 and TRBV2 as most expanded.

Germline V gene sequence: CDR1 LNHDA, CDR2 SQIVND (reference sequence). The ends were cut back, 1 base at V and 4 bases at J, with 11 bases in the middle. CDR3 length equals 14 residues. Each CDR3 protein gets one entry after TCRdb re-called the reads with MiXCR. This sample has about 19,000 distinct CDR3 sequences, with roughly a fifth found just once. The chain combines TRBV19 with TRBJ2-7; D uncertain. This clonotype was obtained from a human donor with sarcoidosis (Löfgren's syndrome or another form), or a control subject (not recorded which). Sequencing input: CD4+ T cells from bronchoalveolar lavage. This CDR3 is CASSIGRGHYEQYF. In nucleotides, the CDR3 is TGTGCCAGTAGTATAGGGCGAGGTCATTACGAGCAGTACTTC.